Each of the 6 T cell receptor beta chains below was sequenced from the same sample in a study of blood T cell repertoires in COVID-19. Method: immunoSEQ multiplex PCR; TCRdb's copy keeps in-frame clones and lacks some. Of about 200,000 clones in the sample, about 91% were seen once. The material sequenced was peripheral blood. The origin of the receptors is a man aged 25 to 45 with acute or convalescent COVID-19.

The CDR3 DNA reads as TGTGCCAGCAGCAAAGTGGAACAGGGATTTCAGCCCCAGCATTTT. As protein: CASSKVEQGFQPQHF. The chain combines TRBV21-1 with TRBJ1-5; TRBD1 is the table's D call, not checked against the DNA. TRBV21-1 is deemed a pseudogene. The CDR3 is made up of 15 amino acids.

The rearrangement joins TRBV29-1 to TRBJ2-7; D possibly corresponds to TRBD1 (5 bases). The V end was cut by 4 bases, the J end by 3 bases, with 16 bases between. Germline lookup yields CDR1 SQVTM and CDR2 ANQGSEA. CDR3 size: 14 residues. In DNA, the CDR3 is TGCAGCGTTGGACGGCAGGGTAGTAGCTACGAGCAGTACTTC. This encodes CSVGRQGSSYEQYF.

The V and J genes are TRBV6-5 and TRBJ1-4, with 8 nucleotides matching TRBD1. This CDR3 spans 16 amino acids. Germline V lookup: CDR1 MNHEY, CDR2 SVGAGI. With 4 bases clipped from V and 7 bases from J, the junction kept 11 bases outside the gene matches. The CDR3 loop reads CASSFTMTGVSEKLFF. CDR3 coding DNA: TGTGCCAGCAGTTTCACTATGACAGGGGTTAGTGAAAAACTGTTTTTT.

The chain couples TRBV28 to TRBJ1-5, with unresolved D. This CDR3 is built from 14 residues. CDR1 and CDR2 (germline): MDHEN, SYDVKM. The ends were cut back, 8 bases at V and 3 bases at J, with 14 bases in the middle. The DNA of the CDR3 is TGTGCCAGCGGAGGACGGCCCCTCAATCAGCCCCAGCATTTT. The encoded protein is CASGGRPLNQPQHF.

A few counts support this clone. CDR3 sequence reads: CASSQVRGQGTNNQRDTQYF. In DNA form, the CDR3 reads TGTGCCAGCAGCCAAGTCAGGGGACAGGGAACTAACAATCAAAGGGATACGCAGTATTTT. This chain joins TRBV4-2 and TRBJ2-3, with 9 nucleotides matching TRBD1. V trimming: 1 base; J trimming: 6 bases; junction bases outside the gene matches: 20. The V gene's germline CDR1 is LGHNA and CDR2 YNFKEQ. CDR3 length equals 20 residues.

This chain connects TRBV6-2 or TRBV6-3 to TRBJ2-7; D is unresolved. CDR3 length: 14 residues. Germline CDR1 is MNHEY and CDR2 is SVGEGT. V was clipped by 2 bases and J by 0 bases, with 8 bases between them. The CDR3 sequence: CASSYGPVSYEQYF. As DNA, the CDR3 is TGTGCCAGCAGTTACGGCCCAGTCTCCTACGAGCAGTACTTC.